This is a list of T cell receptor beta chains from one sample in a study of cytomegalovirus exposure and HLA in healthy donors. This table comes from immunoSEQ multiplex PCR, and its TCRdb copy is limited to in-frame clones, with some not included. Of roughly 150,000 clones listed, around 85% are singletons. Sample: PBMCs. The receptors come from a boy aged 2 to 10 in good health and CMV-seronegative. The CDR3 runs from the conserved cysteine through the conserved F or W. The D gene is left open where the match is weak. Clone sizes are given selectively: once, few, many, or a class where the clone is expanded.

clone_size	v_call	cdr3_length	j_call	d_call	cdr3_nt	cdr3_aa
.	TRBV28	17	TRBJ1-1	.	TGTGCCAGCAGTCCCGACAGGTGGGGTCTCCAAAACACTGAAGCTTTCTTT	CASSPDRWGLQNTEAFF
.	TRBV6-1	17	TRBJ1-4	.	TGTGCCAGCAGTGAATTTGGGGGGGCCGGGACGAGGGAAAAACTGTTTTTT	CASSEFGGAGTREKLFF
.	TRBV27	16	TRBJ2-3	TRBD2	TGTGCCAGCAGTTCCAGGACTAGCGGGAGCTCAGATACGCAGTATTTT	CASSSRTSGSSDTQYF
.	TRBV27	14	TRBJ2-7	TRBD1	TGTGCCAGCAGTCCCGGGACAGAGGTCGACGAGCAGTACTTC	CASSPGTEVDEQYF
.	TRBV9	14	TRBJ2-1	.	TGTGCCAGCAGCGTATTGAACAGTTGGAATGAGCAGTTCTTC	CASSVLNSWNEQFF
.	TRBV29-1	14	TRBJ2-3	TRBD2	TGCAGCGCCCGTGGGGCGGGGGGTGGGGATACGCAGTATTTT	CSARGAGGGDTQYF
.	TRBV28	16	TRBJ2-1	TRBD2	TGTGCCAGCAGTTCCCCCCCGGGCGGGAGGGCCAATGAGCAGTTCTTC	CASSSPPGGRANEQFF
.	TRBV15	15	TRBJ1-2	.	TGTGCCACCGCGGCCGGCGGGGACGTAACCTATGGCTACACCTTC	CATAAGGDVTYGYTF
.	TRBV2	14	TRBJ2-1	.	TGTGCCACCGAGAGCGGCCTCTCCTACAATGAGCAGTTCTTC	CATESGLSYNEQFF
.	TRBV28	14	TRBJ1-1	.	TGTGCCAGCAGTCCTCTCCCGACAGCCACTGAAGCTTTCTTT	CASSPLPTATEAFF
.	TRBV9	14	TRBJ1-2	.	TGTGCCAGCAGCTCCGGGGGGTTCAGCTATGGCTACACCTTC	CASSSGGFSYGYTF
.	TRBV9	15	TRBJ1-5	TRBD1	TGTGCCAGCAGCGGAACAGGGGGGGACAATCAGCCCCAGCATTTT	CASSGTGGDNQPQHF
.	TRBV6-6	14	TRBJ2-5	TRBD2	TGTGCCAGCTCTCCTAGCGGGAACCAAGAGACCCAGTACTTC	CASSPSGNQETQYF
.	TRBV11-2	16	TRBJ2-4	.	TGTGCCAGCAGCTTAGATCCAGGGGCGGCCAAAAACATTCAGTACTTC	CASSLDPGAAKNIQYF
.	TRBV28	14	TRBJ2-7	.	TGTGCCAGCAGTTTTTCTGAGGAGTCCTACGAGCAGTACTTC	CASSFSEESYEQYF
once	TRBV25-1	13	TRBJ1-1	.	TGTGCCAGCAGCAAACAGGGAACAACTGAAGCTTTCTTT	CASSKQGTTEAFF
.	TRBV5-1	13	TRBJ2-5	TRBD1	TGCGCCAGCAGCCAAGGACAGGAAGAGACCCAGTACTTC	CASSQGQEETQYF
.	TRBV30	15	TRBJ2-1	TRBD2	TGTGCCTGGAGTGGTGGGTCTAGCGGAGGTTCAGTCCCGTTCTTC	CAWSGGSSGGSVPFF
once	TRBV5-1	20	TRBJ2-2	TRBD1	TGCGCCAGCAGCGAGGGACCGTACGCAGACAGGGTAACGAACACCGGGGAGCTGTTTTTT	CASSEGPYADRVTNTGELFF
.	TRBV9	14	TRBJ2-1	.	TGTGCCAGCAGCGTAGCTCCTTCTTACAATGAGCAGTTCTTC	CASSVAPSYNEQFF
.	TRBV19	17	TRBJ2-5	TRBD1	TGTGCCAGTAGGGAGATCGGGACAGGGACCCACCAAGAGACCCAGTACTTC	CASREIGTGTHQETQYF
.	TRBV14	14	TRBJ1-2	TRBD1	TGTGCCAGCAGCCCGGACAGGGGGACGCTCGGCTACACCTTC	CASSPDRGTLGYTF
once	TRBV4-1	14	TRBJ1-2	.	TGCGCCAGCAGCCAGATTGGGGCAGGGCGAGGCTACACCTTC	CASSQIGAGRGYTF
.	TRBV6-5	13	TRBJ1-2	.	TGTGCCAGCAGCTTATCCGGACCAGGGGGCTACACCTTC	CASSLSGPGGYTF
once	TRBV23-1	16	TRBJ2-6	.	TGCGCCAGCAGTCAAATTTTCTTCTCTGGGGCCAACGTCCTGACTTTC	CASSQIFFSGANVLTF
.	TRBV28	13	TRBJ1-6	.	TGTGCCTCCGAGGGCCGGTTAAATTCACCCCTCCACTTT	CASEGRLNSPLHF
.	TRBV7-9	17	TRBJ2-1	TRBD2	TGTGCCAGCAGCCACGATCGGGGGACTAGCGGTTCGGATGAGCAGTTCTTC	CASSHDRGTSGSDEQFF
.	TRBV7-9	15	TRBJ1-3	TRBD1	TGTGCCAGCAGCCGTGCCGGGACAGATGGAAACACCATATATTTT	CASSRAGTDGNTIYF
once	TRBV18	16	TRBJ2-7	TRBD2	TGTGCCAGCTCACCAGATGGACTAGCGGGGGCCTACGAGCAGTACTTC	CASSPDGLAGAYEQYF
.	TRBV28	11	TRBJ2-7	.	TGTGCCAGCAGAGGGGGGGACGAGCAGTACTTC	CASRGGDEQYF
.	TRBV5-8	16	TRBJ2-1	.	TGTGCCAGCAGCTTCAATAGCGATAGTTTCTACAATGAGCAGTTCTTC	CASSFNSDSFYNEQFF
few	TRBV28	16	TRBJ1-5	TRBD1	TGTGCCAGCAGTCTAACGGGACAGTTTAGCAATCAGCCCCAGCATTTT	CASSLTGQFSNQPQHF
.	TRBV19	16	TRBJ2-1	TRBD1	TGTGCCAGTAGTATAAGGACAGGGGTTTTCAACAATGAGCAGTTCTTC	CASSIRTGVFNNEQFF
.	TRBV19	15	TRBJ1-2	TRBD1	TGTGCCAGTACCCCGGAGACAGGGTACGACTATGGCTACACCTTC	CASTPETGYDYGYTF
.	TRBV28	13	TRBJ1-3	.	TGTGCCAGCAGTCCCCCGGGGGGAAACACCATATATTTT	CASSPPGGNTIYF
few	TRBV5-4	15	TRBJ2-5	.	TGTGCCAGCAGCTTAAGACAGGACACTCAAGAGACCCAGTACTTC	CASSLRQDTQETQYF
.	TRBV11-3	15	TRBJ2-2	.	TGTGCCAGCAGCTTAGATGGCCAAGTTACCGGGGAGCTGTTTTTT	CASSLDGQVTGELFF
.	TRBV28	16	TRBJ1-6	TRBD1	TGTGCCAGCAGGAACACGCCGGGACAGATTAATTCACCCCTCCACTTT	CASRNTPGQINSPLHF
.	TRBV7-3	17	TRBJ2-5	TRBD2	TGTGCCAGCAGCTTAGGGGGCGGGGCTAGCGGGACGGAGACCCAGTACTTC	CASSLGGGASGTETQYF
.	TRBV29-1	15	TRBJ2-7	TRBD2	TGCAGCGTCTCAGGGACTAGCGGGAGTAAATACGAGCAGTACTTC	CSVSGTSGSKYEQYF
few	TRBV2	14	TRBJ2-3	TRBD1	TGTGCCAGCAGTGGGCAGGGGGGCACAGATACGCAGTATTTT	CASSGQGGTDTQYF
.	TRBV5-5	13	TRBJ2-5	.	TGTGCCAGCAGCTTGGCAGGGCCTGAGACCCAGTACTTC	CASSLAGPETQYF